Following are 31 T cell receptor beta chains from one sample sequenced in a study of blood T cell repertoires in COVID-19. Only in-frame clones appear in the TCRdb table, and some are missing; sequencing was by immunoSEQ multiplex PCR. The sample includes 140,000 or so clones, 85% to 90% seen only once; the top ten take approximately 3%. Input material: peripheral blood. These receptors originate from a woman aged 60-70 years with active COVID-19.

The V and J genes are TRBV30 and TRBJ1-5; TRBD1 aligns across 7 bases. The CDR3 totals 14 residues. Trimming cost V 4 bases and J 2 bases; bases outside gene matches: 5. CDR1 and CDR2 (germline): GTSNPN, SVGIG (reference sequence). The CDR3 sequence is CAWTPGQRNQPQHF. The CDR3 DNA sequence: TGTGCCTGGACCCCGGGACAGCGCAATCAGCCCCAGCATTTT.

The rearrangement uses TRBV29-1 and TRBJ1-2; D gene unclear. V was clipped by 5 bases and J by 4 bases, with 17 bases between them. CDR1 is SQVTM and CDR2 is ANQGSEA in the germline V gene. The CDR3 totals 14 residues. CDR3 sequence reads: CSVPGSLAGYGYTF. CDR3 coding DNA: TGCAGCGTTCCCGGGTCCCTTGCTGGCTATGGCTACACCTTC.

The chain employs TRBV5-5 and TRBJ1-5; TRBD1 aligns across 9 bases. Germline V gives CDR1 SGHKS, CDR2 YYEKEE (reference sequence). This CDR3 has 15 amino acids. V gave up 5 bases and J gave up 5 bases; unmatched junction bases: 8. As DNA, the CDR3 is TGTGCCAGCAGTTCCTGGGACAGGGACTATCAGCCCCAGCATTTT. Encoded protein: CASSSWDRDYQPQHF.

This clone showed up just a few times. CDR3 loop: CASSPPYGGRSGNQPQHF. DNA of the CDR3: TGTGCCAGCTCACCACCCTACGGGGGACGATCGGGCAATCAGCCCCAGCATTTT. The chain has TRBV18 and TRBJ1-5; perhaps TRBD1 as D (5 bases). CDR1 and CDR2 from the germline V gene are KGHSH and LQKENI. The CDR3 length is 18 residues. V was cut by 0 bases and J by 2 bases, with 17 bases left in between.

The CDR3 DNA sequence: TGTGCCAGCAGTGAGCGGGGGCTCGCTTTCTTT. This encodes CASSERGLAFF. This chain uses TRBV2 with TRBJ1-1; D is perhaps TRBD1 (6 bases). Germline V CDR1 and CDR2: SNHLY, FYNNEI. V was pared by 3 bases and J by 11 bases, with 10 bases between. This CDR3 contains 11 residues.

J is TRBJ2-1 and V is TRBV2; TRBD2 is a possible D gene (6 bases). V was cut by 0 bases and J by 4 bases, with 7 bases left in between. The length of the CDR3 is 14 residues. CDR1 and CDR2 from the germline V gene are SNHLY and FYNNEI. CDR3 protein: CASSEAGTYNEQFF. The CDR3 nucleotides are TGTGCCAGCAGTGAAGCCGGGACTTACAATGAGCAGTTCTTC.

The rearrangement joins TRBV28 to TRBJ2-6; no reliable D call. This CDR3 has 16 amino acids. Germline CDR1 is MDHEN and CDR2 is SYDVKM. The V gene lost 5 bases and the J gene lost 0 bases, with 11 bases spanning the gap. This CDR3 is CASSPPGYSGANVLTF. The CDR3 DNA reads TGTGCCAGCAGTCCCCCAGGCTACTCTGGGGCCAACGTCCTGACTTTC.

This chain links TRBV20-1 with TRBJ1-1; D call uncertain. Trimming removed 5 bases from V and 6 bases from J, with 10 bases in between. Germline V CDR1 and CDR2: DFQATT, SNEGSKA (reference sequence). The CDR3 spans 11 residues. The CDR3 loop is CSAHYPAEAFF. The CDR3 nucleotides are TGCAGTGCTCACTACCCCGCTGAAGCTTTCTTT.

The genes are TRBV30 and TRBJ2-1, with 10 bases aligning to TRBD2. J was trimmed by 5 bases and V by 2 bases; bases with no gene match: 12. The CDR3 contains 17 residues. Germline V gene lookup returns CDR1 GTSNPN and CDR2 SVGIG (reference sequence). The CDR3 bases are TGTGCCTGGAGTATCGCTCCCGGGACTAGCGTCAACAATGAGCAGTTCTTC. Protein sequence: CAWSIAPGTSVNNEQFF.

This clone occurred a few times. This chain joins TRBV28 and TRBJ2-2; D may be TRBD2 (6 bases). CDR3 size: 12 residues. Trimming took 5 bases from V and 7 from J, leaving 8 bases between them. In germline, CDR1 is MDHEN, CDR2 SYDVKM. The CDR3 coding sequence is TGTGCCAGCAGTCGGGGGATCGGGGAGCTGTTTTTT. It translates to CASSRGIGELFF. The full variable domain, rest sourced from reference TRBV28 and TRBJ2-2, is DVKVTQSSRYLVKRTGEKVFLECVQDMDHENMFWYRQDPGLGLRLIYFSYDVKMKEKGDIPEGYSVSREKKERFSLILESASTNQTSMYLCASSRGIGELFFGEGSRLTVL.

The gene calls are TRBV30 and TRBJ1-1, with no clear D. The CDR3 extends over 13 amino acids. Germline assignment: CDR1 GTSNPN and CDR2 SVGIG (reference sequence). Trimming removed 3 bases from V and 5 bases from J, with 13 bases in between. CDR3: CAWRTLGRTEAFF. CDR3 nucleotide sequence: TGTGCCTGGAGGACCTTAGGGAGGACTGAAGCTTTCTTT.

In its sample, this clone was seen once. V is TRBV7-2 and J is TRBJ2-3; 8 bases are a match to TRBD2. J was trimmed by 4 bases and V by 5 bases; bases with no gene match: 8. The CDR3 runs 15 residues. Per germline, CDR1 SGHTA and CDR2 FQGNSA. CDR3 sequence reads: CASSPREGRPDTQYF. The CDR3 DNA follows: TGTGCCAGCAGCCCCCGGGAGGGCCGCCCAGATACGCAGTATTTT.

The V call is TRBV10-1, the J call TRBJ2-2; D perhaps matches TRBD1 (5 bases). Per the germline V gene, CDR1 is WNHNN and CDR2 is SYGVQD (reference sequence). V was cut by 3 bases and J by 5 bases, with 10 bases left in between. The CDR3 totals 14 residues. The CDR3 region has the DNA TGCGCCAGCAGTGACAGGGAAGGAACCGGGGAGCTGTTTTTT. Protein sequence: CASSDREGTGELFF.

CDR3 sequence: CASSRGWTGIYNEQFF. In DNA, the CDR3 is TGTGCCAGCAGCCGTGGTTGGACAGGGATCTACAATGAGCAGTTCTTC. V is TRBV14 and J is TRBJ2-1; 8 nucleotides align to TRBD1. The CDR3 is made up of 16 amino acids. With 4 bases clipped from V and 3 bases from J, the junction kept 8 bases outside the gene matches. Germline V gene lookup returns CDR1 SGHDN and CDR2 FVKESK.

The genes are TRBV5-6 and TRBJ2-7; no firm D call. The CDR3 is 12 amino acids. V was clipped by 4 bases and J by 0 bases, with 5 bases between them. Per germline, CDR1 SGHDT and CDR2 YYEEEE. The CDR3 nucleotides are TGTGCCAGCAGCCCGAGCTCCTACGAGCAGTACTTC. This encodes CASSPSSYEQYF.

The chain carries TRBV10-2 and TRBJ1-5; weak D call: TRBD1 (6 bases). Germline loops: CDR1 WSHSY, CDR2 SAAADI. The CDR3 is made up of 13 amino acids. Trimming took off 4 bases at V and 7 bases at J, with 11 bases between the two ends. The CDR3 DNA is TGCGCCAGCAGTGGGACAGCTTTGCAGCCCCAGCATTTT. Translating it yields CASSGTALQPQHF.

The chain uses TRBV7-2 and TRBJ1-4; no reliable D call. V lost 1 base and J lost 8, with 14 bases in between. CDR1 and CDR2 from the germline V gene are SGHTA and FQGNSA. The CDR3 is 15 amino acids. The CDR3 is CASSLGVWTSEKLFF. CDR3 DNA sequence: TGTGCCAGCAGCTTAGGGGTATGGACTAGCGAAAAACTGTTTTTT.

This chain connects TRBV28 to TRBJ2-3; no definite D call. Germline loops: CDR1 MDHEN, CDR2 SYDVKM. This CDR3 has 11 amino acids. V lost 6 bases, J lost 4 bases, and 5 bases lay in between. CDR3 bases: TGTGCCAGCAGAAGCCCAGATACGCAGTATTTT. As protein: CASRSPDTQYF.

The chain employs TRBV5-1 and TRBJ2-7; D possibly corresponds to TRBD1 (7 bases). CDR1 is SGHRS and CDR2 is YFSETQ in the germline V gene. The CDR3 sequence is 15 residues long. Trimming pared 4 bases from V and 2 bases from J, leaving 16 bases between. CDR3 sequence reads: CASSLQGGDAYEQYF. In DNA form, the CDR3 reads TGCGCCAGCAGCCTTCAGGGGGGAGATGCCTACGAGCAGTACTTC. Looking up the rest from reference TRBV5-1 and TRBJ2-7 gives the full variable domain: KAGVTQTPRYLIKTRGQQVTLSCSPISGHRSVSWYQQTPGQGLQFLFEYFSETQRNKGNFPGRFSGRQFSNSRSEMNVSTLELGDSALYLCASSLQGGDAYEQYFGPGTRLTVT.

The genes are TRBV12-3 or TRBV12-4 and TRBJ1-3; no firm D call. V lost 5 bases to trimming and J lost 3 bases, with 8 bases between them. The CDR3 consists of 13 residues. This CDR3 reads CASSLYSGNTIYF. In DNA form, the CDR3 reads TGTGCCAGCAGTCTATATAGTGGAAACACCATATATTTT.

The chain joins TRBV5-1 to TRBJ2-3, with 8 nucleotides matching TRBD2. The CDR3 loop spans 15 amino acids. CDR1 is SGHRS, CDR2 YFSETQ, per germline. V dropped 3 bases and J dropped 0; count of bases not matched to a gene: 3. The CDR3 sequence is CASSSGLASTDTQYF. In DNA form, the CDR3 reads TGCGCCAGCAGCTCCGGACTAGCTAGCACAGATACGCAGTATTTT.

The rearrangement joins TRBV6-2 or TRBV6-3 to TRBJ2-1; D not certain. From germline, CDR1 is MNHEY and CDR2 SVGEGT. This CDR3 is 15 amino acids long. V was pared by 5 bases and J by 5 bases, with 16 bases between. The CDR3 bases are TGTGCCAGCAGTCCGGCGGCGCGGCTAGACAATGAGCAGTTCTTC. The encoded protein is CASSPAARLDNEQFF.

This chain uses TRBV30 with TRBJ2-7, with TRBD1 matching 10 bases. The ends lost 4 bases at V and 12 bases at J; junction bases unmatched: 18. CDR3 length: 15 amino acids. Germline V lookup: CDR1 GTSNPN, CDR2 SVGIG (reference sequence). CDR3 in amino acids: CAWMGRGDRGHQLYF. CDR3 nucleotide sequence: TGTGCCTGGATGGGTCGCGGGGACAGGGGTCACCAGCTGTACTTC.

V is TRBV11-1 and J is TRBJ2-4; 7 nucleotides align to TRBD1. The germline V gene encodes CDR1 SGHAT and CDR2 FQDESV (reference sequence). The CDR3 runs 13 residues. With 5 bases clipped from V and 9 bases from J, the junction kept 7 bases outside the gene matches. CDR3 in DNA: TGTGCCAGCAGCACTGGGACAGCCGGCATTCAGTACTTC. Translation gives CASSTGTAGIQYF.

The rearrangement joins TRBV11-3 to TRBJ1-1, with TRBD1 as a possible D gene (5 bases). The CDR3 runs 12 residues. The V end was cut by 5 bases, the J end by 12 bases, with 16 bases between. In germline, CDR1 is SGHNT, CDR2 YENEEA. The chain's CDR3 is CASSRQGGRTFF. DNA of the CDR3: TGTGCCAGCAGCCGGCAGGGAGGGAGAACTTTCTTT. Combining the CDR3 with reference TRBV11-3 and TRBJ1-1 gives the whole variable domain EAGVVQSPRYKIIEKKQPVAFWCNPISGHNTLYWYLQNLGQGPELLIRYENEEAVDDSQLPKDRFSAERLKGVDSTLKIQPAELGDSAVYLCASSRQGGRTFFGQGTRLTVV.

The V gene is TRBV6-4, the J gene TRBJ1-2, with D unclear. The CDR3 is made up of 15 amino acids. The germline V and J ends were trimmed by 0 bases and 8 bases, with 16 bases remaining between them. Germline assignment: CDR1 MRHNA and CDR2 SNTAGT. In nucleotides, the CDR3 is TGTGCCAGCAGTGACTCGGGAGCATCCGGAGGAGGCTACACCTTC. Its translation is CASSDSGASGGGYTF.

The count of this clone is one. V usage is TRBV7-6 and J usage is TRBJ2-5; 8 bases fit TRBD1. V lost 0 bases and J lost 1; bases outside the gene matches: 10. Germline CDR1 reads SGHVS; CDR2 reads FNYEAQ. The CDR3 sequence is 18 residues long. This chain's CDR3 is CASSLANGAGGLQETQYF. CDR3 bases: TGTGCCAGCAGCTTAGCGAACGGTGCAGGGGGCCTCCAAGAGACCCAGTACTTC.

This clone was seen a few times. J is TRBJ2-1 and V is TRBV5-4, with TRBD2 identical over 11 bases. Germline V gene data show CDR1 as SGHNT and CDR2 as YYREEE (reference sequence). The CDR3 sequence is 16 residues long. V was clipped by 5 bases and J by 3 bases; unmatched bases: 7. CDR3 protein: CASRPTSGSGYNEQFF. Here the CDR3 DNA reads TGTGCCAGCAGACCAACTAGCGGGAGTGGCTACAATGAGCAGTTCTTC. Using reference TRBV5-4 and TRBJ2-1 for the parts outside the CDR3, the full variable domain is ETGVTQSPTHLIKTRGQQVTLRCSSQSGHNTVSWYQQALGQGPQFIFQYYREEENGRGNFPPRFSGLQFPNYSSELNVNALELDDSALYLCASRPTSGSGYNEQFFGPGTRLTVL.

This clone has at least ten counts. V and J are TRBV10-3 and TRBJ1-6; D not certain. The V gene lost 8 bases and the J gene lost 0 bases, with 17 bases spanning the gap. Germline V gives CDR1 ENHRY, CDR2 SYGVKD. The CDR3 runs 17 residues. CDR3 coding DNA: TGTGCCATCGCAGACTCACGGACTGCCTCCTATAATTCACCCCTCCACTTT. Translation: CAIADSRTASYNSPLHF.

The V call is TRBV9, the J call TRBJ2-1; tentative D call: TRBD2 (6 bases). The CDR3 length is 14 residues. V lost 7 bases and J lost 1, with 12 bases in between. The germline V gene has CDR1 SGDLS and CDR2 YYNGEE. In DNA, the CDR3 is TGTGCCAGCCGCGGACTACAATCCTACAATGAGCAGTTCTTC. The encoded protein is CASRGLQSYNEQFF.

The gene calls are TRBV6-5 and TRBJ2-7; D may be TRBD2 (5 bases). The germline V and J ends were trimmed by 6 bases and 0 bases, with 15 bases remaining between them. The CDR3 length is 15 residues. Germline CDR1 reads MNHEY; CDR2 reads SVGAGI. Written as DNA, the CDR3 is TGTGCCAGCAGCCCCGGCGCGGGCCTCTCCTACGAGCAGTACTTC. Amino acid sequence: CASSPGAGLSYEQYF.